The rows below give T cell receptor beta chains drawn from one sample of a study of T cell responses to AZD1222 COVID-19 vaccine. Clones were sequenced by immunoSEQ multiplex PCR, and TCRdb holds only the in-frame ones, with some missing. The sample carries more than 150,000 clones, approximately 90% recorded once. The sequencing used peripheral blood, collected on day 0 of AZD1222 vaccination. These receptor sequences come from an adult in good health. CDR3s include the opening cysteine and the closing phenylalanine or tryptophan. The D gene is left open where the match is weak.

length | J | D | V | CDR3
16 | TRBJ2-3 | - | TRBV25-1 | CASSEPRGRILGTQYF
10 | TRBJ1-2 | - | TRBV6-5 | CASWGGGYTF
15 | TRBJ2-2 | - | TRBV5-1 | CASRNRAGDTGELFF
18 | TRBJ2-4 | - | TRBV5-6 | CASSLIPGQGVAKNIQYF
11 | TRBJ1-2 | - | TRBV5-1 | CASSSDYGYTF
16 | TRBJ2-1 | - | TRBV5-1 | CASRTTPGDTSWEQFF
16 | TRBJ2-7 | - | TRBV4-2 | CASSQSRGPSSYEQYF
15 | TRBJ1-5 | - | TRBV3-1/TRBV3-2 | CASSQKAAGHQPQHF
21 | TRBJ1-5 | TRBD1 | TRBV19 | CASSSVRQGQVLSASNQPQHF
13 | TRBJ1-5 | - | TRBV23-1 | CASSPITTEPQHF
17 | TRBJ1-5 | TRBD1 | TRBV7-9 | CASSLATGTGVNQPQHF
14 | TRBJ1-3 | TRBD1 | TRBV30 | CAWSTGVTGNTIYF
15 | TRBJ1-5 | TRBD1 | TRBV4-2 | CASSLEGARNQPQHF